The 32 T cell receptor beta chains listed next were all sequenced from one sample in a study of T cells after yellow fever vaccination. TCRdb re-called the 5' RACE reads through MiXCR, storing one row per CDR3 protein. The data show some 300,000 distinct CDR3 sequences, around 8.1% seen once. The specimen was PBMCs, collected more than 35 days after the first yellow fever vaccination. Receptors were obtained from a man younger than 35 who received the YFV17D yellow fever vaccine.

The chain uses TRBV20-1 and TRBJ1-1; D gene ambiguous. The CDR3 consists of 11 residues. V lost 5 bases, J lost 9 bases, and 13 bases lay in between. CDR1 and CDR2 (germline): DFQATT, SNEGSKA (reference sequence). CDR3 sequence reads: CSALTTGKAFF. The CDR3 bases are TGCAGTGCTCTCACTACCGGCAAAGCTTTCTTT.

There are a few counts of this clonotype. The rearrangement uses TRBV2 and TRBJ2-7; TRBD2 matches at 10 bases. Trimming removed 5 bases from V and 6 bases from J; junction bases left unmatched: 10. Germline-derived CDR1 and CDR2 are SNHLY and FYNNEI. CDR3 length: 15 amino acids. Here the CDR3 DNA reads TGTGCCAGCAGTCCTAAGCCACCTAGCGGGGGCGAGCAGTACGTC. This gives the protein CASSPKPPSGGEQYV.

This clonotype showed up many times. The genes are TRBV5-1 and TRBJ2-3; D remains unclear. With 5 bases removed from V and 0 bases from J, the gap between germline ends came to 10 bases. Germline CDR1 reads SGHRS; CDR2 reads YFSETQ. This CDR3 spans 14 amino acids. The CDR3 region is CASRERPSTDTQYF. In DNA form, the CDR3 reads TGCGCCAGCAGGGAACGTCCTAGCACAGATACGCAGTATTTT.

V gene TRBV5-1 combines with J gene TRBJ1-2, with D perhaps matching TRBD1 (6 bases). Germline V gene lookup returns CDR1 SGHRS and CDR2 YFSETQ. Trimming pared 1 base from V and 5 bases from J, leaving 21 bases between. This CDR3 is 17 amino acids long. This CDR3 is CASSLSSTGFSLYGYTF. CDR3 DNA: TGCGCCAGCAGCTTGTCTTCTACAGGGTTCTCCCTTTATGGCTACACCTTC.

The rearrangement uses TRBV20-1 and TRBJ2-2; D not resolved. V was cut by 7 bases and J by 0 bases, with 9 bases left in between. The germline V gene encodes CDR1 DFQATT and CDR2 SNEGSKA (reference sequence). The CDR3 is 13 residues long. The CDR3 sequence is CSGGGANTGELFF. For the CDR3, the DNA is TGCAGTGGTGGCGGAGCGAACACCGGGGAGCTGTTTTTT.

There are many counts of this clonotype. The chain's CDR3 is CASSADRAGGYTF. CDR3 DNA: TGTGCCAGCAGCGCGGACAGGGCGGGTGGCTACACCTTC. The chain combines TRBV7-2 with TRBJ1-2, with 8 bases identical to TRBD1. The CDR3 has 13 amino acids. V lost 5 bases, J lost 7 bases, and 6 bases stayed unmatched. From germline, CDR1 is SGHTA and CDR2 FQGNSA.

This chain connects TRBV7-2 to TRBJ1-4, with D perhaps TRBD1 (5 bases). The CDR3 runs 15 residues. CDR1 and CDR2 from the germline V gene are SGHTA and FQGNSA. V dropped 5 bases and J dropped 8 bases, with 18 bases sitting between them. The CDR3 DNA follows: TGTGCCAGCAGCCTAGAGGGCAGGGTGAGAGAAAAACTGTTTTTT. This encodes CASSLEGRVREKLFF.

This clonotype was observed a handful of times. The V gene is TRBV7-6, the J gene TRBJ2-5; a weak D match, TRBD2 (5 bases). The CDR3 is 16 amino acids. Looked up from germline, CDR1 is SGHVS and CDR2 is FNYEAQ. Trimming cost V 3 bases and J 6 bases, with 20 bases left between them. CDR3 region: CASSLLGRDPGQTQYF. The CDR3 nucleotides are TGTGCCAGCAGCTTGCTCGGACGGGATCCCGGGCAGACCCAGTACTTC. The whole variable domain, filled in from reference TRBV7-6 and TRBJ2-5, reads GAGVSQSPRYKVTKRGQDVALRCDPISGHVSLYWYRQALGQGPEFLTYFNYEAQQDKSGLPNDRFSAERPEGSISTLTIQRTEQRDSAMYRCASSLLGRDPGQTQYFGPGTRLLVL.

A few counts support this clonotype. The chain carries TRBV12-3 or TRBV12-4 and TRBJ1-3; 7 positions match TRBD1. Trimming took 5 bases from V and 1 from J; bases not matched to a gene: 8. The CDR3 loop spans 16 amino acids. The CDR3 protein is CASSLTGVLSGNTIYF. CDR3 nucleotides: TGTGCCAGCAGTCTTACAGGGGTCTTGTCTGGAAACACCATATATTTT.

In this sample, this clonotype turned up a few times. V and J are TRBV12-3 or TRBV12-4 and TRBJ2-5, with D possibly called TRBD1 or TRBD2 (5 bases each). CDR3 length equals 13 residues. V lost 7 bases to trimming and J lost 7 bases, with 16 bases between them. The CDR3 region is CASKWGSHGTQYF. The CDR3 coding sequence is TGTGCCAGCAAGTGGGGGAGCCACGGGACCCAGTACTTC.

There are a few counts of this clonotype. The DNA of the CDR3 is TGTGCCAGCAGCTTAAAGGCGGGACTAGCGACGGGCGAGCAGTACTTC. Translating it yields CASSLKAGLATGEQYF. V is TRBV7-2 and J is TRBJ2-7; 10 nucleotides align to TRBD2. CDR1 is SGHTA, CDR2 FQGNSA, per germline. The length of the CDR3 is 16 residues. Germline trimming cut 2 bases from V and 6 bases from J; bases unmatched to any gene: 10.

This clonotype appeared many times. This chain uses TRBV20-1 with TRBJ1-2; TRBD1 might be the D (5 bases). Germline V lookup: CDR1 DFQATT, CDR2 SNEGSKA (reference sequence). Trimming removed 5 bases at V and 1 base at J, with 14 bases between. The CDR3 spans 14 residues. The CDR3 protein is CSAPSGTVNYGYTF. CDR3 coding DNA: TGCAGTGCTCCAAGCGGGACGGTTAACTATGGCTACACCTTC.

This clonotype has only a few counts. The chain couples TRBV7-9 to TRBJ1-4; 7 positions match TRBD1. This CDR3 is built from 16 residues. V shed 2 bases, J shed 0 bases, and the junction held 3 bases outside the gene matches. Germline V gives CDR1 SEHNR, CDR2 FQNEAQ (reference sequence). CDR3 in amino acids: CASSLTGDPTNEKLFF. The DNA for the CDR3 is TGTGCCAGCAGCTTAACAGGGGATCCAACTAATGAAAAACTGTTTTTT.

The V and J genes are TRBV27 and TRBJ2-1; TRBD2 is a possible D gene (6 bases). CDR1 is MNHEY, CDR2 SMNVEV, per germline (reference sequence). V dropped 6 bases and J dropped 0 bases, with 15 bases sitting between them. This CDR3 comprises 16 residues. The CDR3 region has the DNA TGTGCCAGCAGCCGGTTCGGGGGATCCTCCTACAATGAGCAGTTCTTC. Translating it yields CASSRFGGSSYNEQFF.

The chain uses TRBV7-2 and TRBJ1-1; D remains unclear. Germline CDR1 is SGHTA and CDR2 is FQGNSA. This CDR3 contains 12 residues. Trimming left V 2 bases short and J 6 bases short, with 7 bases between. The CDR3 coding sequence is TGTGCCAGCAGCTTATTTTCTCCTGAAGCTTTCTTT. This encodes CASSLFSPEAFF.

This clonotype was recorded at least ten times. The rearrangement uses TRBV7-9 and TRBJ1-1; the D is unclear. Germline loops: CDR1 SEHNR, CDR2 FQNEAQ (reference sequence). This CDR3 is built from 13 residues. Trimming removed 3 bases at V and 3 bases at J, with 8 bases between. The CDR3 protein is CASSFGQYTEAFF. The CDR3 DNA reads TGTGCCAGCAGCTTCGGCCAGTACACTGAAGCTTTCTTT.

The chain joins TRBV4-2 to TRBJ2-4; D not resolved. Germline lookup yields CDR1 LGHNA and CDR2 YNFKEQ. This CDR3 is 15 amino acids long. The V end lost 5 bases, the J end lost 0 bases, and 11 bases lay between the germline ends. In DNA form, the CDR3 reads TGTGCCAGCAGCTATGGCAGTATAGCCAAAAACATTCAGTACTTC. Residues: CASSYGSIAKNIQYF.

This clonotype appeared a few times. The V and J genes are TRBV7-2 and TRBJ1-5, with D perhaps TRBD1 (5 bases). CDR1 SGHTA and CDR2 FQGNSA come from the germline V gene. The CDR3 consists of 13 residues. V was clipped by 4 bases and J by 7 bases, with 11 bases between them. CDR3 amino acids: CASSYGGEQPQHF. The CDR3 DNA follows: TGTGCCAGCAGCTACGGGGGGGAGCAGCCCCAGCATTTT.

A remark on this clonotype: Relative to the germline gene, one junction end is altered; a read error may explain this. The chain carries TRBV20-1 and TRBJ2-3, with 10 bases aligning to TRBD2. Germline V gene data show CDR1 as DFQATT and CDR2 as SNEGSKA (reference sequence). The CDR3 is 16 residues long. CDR3 bases: TGCTGTGCAAACAACGGCGGACTAGCGGTGACAGATACGCAGTATTTT. Protein product: CCANNGGLAVTDTQYF.

The V call is TRBV10-3, the J call TRBJ2-7; D unclear. The CDR3 totals 14 residues. Germline-derived CDR1 and CDR2 are ENHRY and SYGVKD. V lost 3 bases, J lost 0 bases, and 9 bases lay in between. CDR3 DNA: TGTGCCATCAGTGACAGCCTTAGCTCCTACGAGCAGTACTTC. The encoded protein is CAISDSLSSYEQYF.

The chain couples TRBV7-9 to TRBJ2-5; 12 bases align to TRBD1. This CDR3 region has 16 residues. Germline V CDR1 and CDR2: SEHNR, FQNEAQ (reference sequence). Trimming at V came to 5 bases and at J to 4 bases, leaving 8 bases not matched to a gene. The CDR3 bases are TGTGCCAGCAGCCTATCCGGGACAGGGGGCCGAGAGACCCAGTACTTC. Translating gives CASSLSGTGGRETQYF.

The chain carries TRBV29-1 and TRBJ2-7, with a possible D match to TRBD1 (5 bases). The CDR3 length is 14 residues. V lost 6 bases and J 2 bases, leaving 17 bases between the germline ends. The V gene's germline CDR1 is SQVTM and CDR2 ANQGSEA. DNA of the CDR3: TGCAGCGTCTACGACAGTTCGCTTGCCTACGAGCAGTACTTC. Protein: CSVYDSSLAYEQYF.

Only a few counts were recorded for this clonotype. V usage is TRBV5-1 and J usage is TRBJ2-3; either TRBD1 or TRBD2 may fit D (5 bases each). The CDR3 consists of 15 residues. The germline CDR1 and CDR2 sequences are SGHRS and YFSETQ. V was pared by 0 bases and J by 1 base, with 9 bases between. The CDR3 DNA sequence: TGCGCCAGCAGCTTGGGGGGGATCGGCACAGATACGCAGTATTTT. Residues: CASSLGGIGTDTQYF.

This clonotype showed up just a few times. The V gene is TRBV7-2, the J gene TRBJ2-3, with D perhaps assigned TRBD1 or TRBD2 (6 bases each). With 5 bases removed from V and 5 bases from J, the gap between germline ends came to 20 bases. Germline V lookup: CDR1 SGHTA, CDR2 FQGNSA. CDR3 length equals 16 residues. In DNA form, the CDR3 reads TGTGCCAGCAGCACAGGGACTTCTGGGGTCGTAGATACGCAGTATTTT. As protein: CASSTGTSGVVDTQYF.

The table lists this clonotype with a few counts. This chain links TRBV5-1 with TRBJ2-3, with 8 bases matching TRBD2. The CDR3 sequence is 15 residues long. Germline V gene sequence: CDR1 SGHRS, CDR2 YFSETQ. V dropped 6 bases and J dropped 3; count of bases not matched to a gene: 9. The CDR3 sequence: CASNGGGILTDTQYF. As DNA, the CDR3 is TGCGCCAGCAACGGGGGGGGGATTTTGACAGATACGCAGTATTTT. The variable domain in full, completed from reference TRBV5-1 and TRBJ2-3, reads KAGVTQTPRYLIKTRGQQVTLSCSPISGHRSVSWYQQTPGQGLQFLFEYFSETQRNKGNFPGRFSGRQFSNSRSEMNVSTLELGDSALYLCASNGGGILTDTQYFGPGTRLTVL.

V and J are TRBV6-1 and TRBJ2-1; D may be TRBD1 (5 bases). V dropped 6 bases and J dropped 4 bases, with 16 bases sitting between them. The length of the CDR3 is 15 residues. Germline V gene data show CDR1 as MNHNS and CDR2 as SASEGT. The CDR3 sequence: CASSRVQGPYNEQFF. In DNA form, the CDR3 reads TGTGCCAGCAGCCGTGTCCAGGGCCCATACAATGAGCAGTTCTTC.

The sample holds a few counts of this clonotype. V usage is TRBV5-1 and J usage is TRBJ2-1; D is perhaps TRBD2 (6 bases). The germline gives CDR1 SGHRS, CDR2 YFSETQ. The CDR3 is 13 residues long. With 1 base removed from V and 10 bases from J, the gap between germline ends came to 12 bases. The CDR3 region has the DNA TGCGCCAGCAGCTTGTTGGCGGGGAAAGAGCAGTTCTTC. Translation: CASSLLAGKEQFF. Drawing the rest from reference TRBV5-1 and TRBJ2-1, the complete variable domain is KAGVTQTPRYLIKTRGQQVTLSCSPISGHRSVSWYQQTPGQGLQFLFEYFSETQRNKGNFPGRFSGRQFSNSRSEMNVSTLELGDSALYLCASSLLAGKEQFFGPGTRLTVL.

This clonotype was recorded a few times. This sequence joins TRBV29-1 and TRBJ2-5, with D perhaps TRBD2 (6 bases). Per germline, CDR1 SQVTM and CDR2 ANQGSEA. The CDR3 consists of 12 residues. The V and J ends lost 0 bases and 7 bases respectively, with 9 bases between them. The CDR3 sequence is CSVEEGGWTQYF. CDR3 in DNA: TGCAGCGTTGAAGAAGGAGGGTGGACCCAGTACTTC.

The chain uses TRBV12-3 or TRBV12-4 and TRBJ1-4; no definite D call. V was cut by 7 bases and J by 10 bases, with 10 bases left in between. This CDR3 comprises 11 residues. The CDR3 protein is CASTPGGKLFF. The CDR3 DNA reads TGTGCCAGCACCCCAGGAGGAAAACTGTTTTTT.

This clonotype came up many times. V and J are TRBV11-2 and TRBJ2-7; D is perhaps TRBD2 (6 bases). Germline V gives CDR1 SGHAT, CDR2 FQNNGV. Between the trimmed V and J ends, which lost 3 bases and 1 base, there was a span of 22 bases. The CDR3 contains 18 residues. This chain's CDR3 is CASSFSDGGGLWSYEQYV. CDR3 DNA sequence: TGTGCCAGCAGCTTTTCGGACGGCGGAGGGTTGTGGTCCTACGAGCAGTACGTC.

The chain links TRBV6-2 or TRBV6-3 to TRBJ1-6, with 7 bases lining up with TRBD1. Germline assignment: CDR1 MNHEY and CDR2 SVGEGT. Germline trimming cut 10 bases from V and 9 bases from J; bases unmatched to any gene: 9. CDR3 length: 13 residues. For the CDR3, the DNA is TGTGCCACCACAGGGGCTGAGAGTTCACCCCTCCACTTT. Protein sequence: CATTGAESSPLHF.

Only a few counts were recorded for this clonotype. The CDR3 nucleotides read TGCGCCTCCTTGGCCCCGGTAGGAAACATTCAGTACTTC. Protein: CASLAPVGNIQYF. The genes are TRBV4-1 and TRBJ2-4, with D unclear. The germline V gene encodes CDR1 MGHRA and CDR2 YSYEKL. V was trimmed by 11 bases and J by 6 bases, leaving 17 bases between them. There are 13 residues in the CDR3.